This TCR beta chain was sequenced for a study of shared clonotypes between healthy human individuals. Points from the study as a whole: Generation probabilities of non-shared clonotypes were lower (relative to those shared by all four donors).

Naive-designated CD8 cells lacked CD45RO, were positively enriched for CCR7, and omitted terminally differentiated effector memory CD45RA+ cells. Genomic DNA (from each subset) was split evenly across several immunoSEQ plates. The method was immunoSEQ multiplex PCR; TCRdb's version includes in-frame clones alone and lacks a portion of them. Altogether about 820,000 clones are present, 80% to 95% being singletons, with the ten largest covering 24%. Of note for this clone: No antigen is known for it.

From germline, CDR1 is MNHEY and CDR2 SMNVEV (reference sequence). This CDR3 has 14 residues. Trimming stripped 5 bases from V and 6 bases from J, with 14 bases between. The sample consisted of naive CD8+ T cells sorted from blood. The J gene is TRBJ2-1, the V gene TRBV27; D is unclear. This sequence originates from a man aged 30 to 39 in good health. CDR3 bases: TGTGCCAGCAGTCCTAACACCGTCTCCAATGAGCAGTTCTTC. This translates into CASSPNTVSNEQFF.